The 20 T cell receptor beta chains in this list originate from one sample, sequenced in a study of T cell responses to AZD1222 COVID-19 vaccine. Assay used: immunoSEQ multiplex PCR; TCRdb lists only in-frame clones, some missing. The table has 200,000 to 250,000 clones, 90% to 95% seen once. The input for sequencing was peripheral blood, taken 28 days after the second dose of the MenACWY control vaccine. These receptors all come from an adult who received the MenACWY meningococcal vaccine as a control.

The rearrangement links TRBV27 to TRBJ2-7; unclear D gene. CDR3 length equals 10 residues. Germline CDR1 is MNHEY and CDR2 is SMNVEV (reference sequence). The V and J ends lost 8 bases and 6 bases respectively, with 8 bases between them. The CDR3 DNA follows: TGTGCCAGCCCTCTAGGCGAGCAGTACTTC. Residues: CASPLGEQYF.

This chain uses TRBV2 with TRBJ1-5, with 8 nucleotides matching TRBD1. Trimming removed 5 bases from V and 5 bases from J; junction bases left unmatched: 8. This CDR3 is 15 amino acids long. The germline V gene encodes CDR1 SNHLY and CDR2 FYNNEI. CDR3 in DNA: TGTGCCAGCAGTACCGGGACAGGTGGGTATCAGCCCCAGCATTTT. Residues: CASSTGTGGYQPQHF.

J is TRBJ2-5 and V is TRBV7-9, with 7 bases matching TRBD1. Germline lookup yields CDR1 SEHNR and CDR2 FQNEAQ (reference sequence). The CDR3 length is 16 residues. The J segment lost 3 bases and the V segment lost 3 bases, leaving 10 bases of the junction unmatched. The CDR3 sequence is CASSLMGQRSEETQYF. The CDR3 region has the DNA TGTGCCAGCAGCTTGATGGGACAGAGAAGTGAAGAGACCCAGTACTTC.

This chain links TRBV9 with TRBJ1-5, with TRBD1 matching over 7 bases. The CDR3 totals 15 residues. The germline V gene encodes CDR1 SGDLS and CDR2 YYNGEE. V dropped 4 bases and J dropped 5; count of bases not matched to a gene: 9. The CDR3 here is CASSLNGDRDQPQHF. In nucleotides, the CDR3 is TGTGCCAGCAGCTTAAACGGGGACAGAGATCAGCCCCAGCATTTT.

The chain uses TRBV5-4 and TRBJ1-2, with D perhaps TRBD1 (6 bases). The CDR3 contains 16 residues. Germline-derived CDR1 and CDR2 are SGHNT and YYREEE (reference sequence). V lost 4 bases to trimming and J lost 8 bases, with 24 bases between them. CDR3 protein: CASSPGLGGAQTGYTF. CDR3 DNA: TGTGCCAGCAGCCCGGGTCTAGGGGGGGCGCAGACGGGCTACACCTTC.

The chain joins TRBV5-1 to TRBJ2-7, with D possibly matching TRBD2 (6 bases). Germline V gene sequence: CDR1 SGHRS, CDR2 YFSETQ. The CDR3 runs to 13 residues. Trimming left V 7 bases short and J 3 bases short, with 14 bases between. In DNA form, the CDR3 reads TGCGCCAGCTCTCCCTTCGGGAGCTACGAGCAGTACTTC. Residues: CASSPFGSYEQYF.

The gene calls are TRBV19 and TRBJ2-5, with 12 nucleotides matching TRBD2. Germline lookup yields CDR1 LNHDA and CDR2 SQIVND (reference sequence). J gave up 5 bases and V 7 bases, and 5 bases lay outside the gene matches. The CDR3 runs 14 residues. Here the CDR3 DNA reads TGTGCCAGTACCCTAGCGGGAGGGGTCGAGACCCAGTACTTC. Its translation: CASTLAGGVETQYF.

V usage is TRBV7-2 and J usage is TRBJ2-1; D unclear. The V gene's germline CDR1 is SGHTA and CDR2 FQGNSA. V lost 1 base to trimming and J lost 0 bases, with 10 bases between them. The CDR3 is made up of 16 amino acids. The chain's CDR3 is CASSLGADRSYNEQFF. In DNA, the CDR3 is TGTGCCAGCAGCTTAGGGGCAGATCGCTCCTACAATGAGCAGTTCTTC.

This chain links TRBV7-9 with TRBJ1-1, with a possible D match to TRBD1 (5 bases). The CDR3 has 15 residues. The germline V and J ends were trimmed by 5 bases and 4 bases, with 17 bases remaining between them. Germline-derived CDR1 and CDR2 are SEHNR and FQNEAQ (reference sequence). The CDR3, as DNA: TGTGCCAGCAGCCCAGGGACGGGGCCTGGCACTGAAGCTTTCTTT. Its translation: CASSPGTGPGTEAFF.

This clone came up once. The V gene is TRBV6-5, the J gene TRBJ2-7; a possible D gene is TRBD2 (5 bases). Trimming took 6 bases from V and 2 from J, leaving 11 bases between them. Germline assignment: CDR1 MNHEY and CDR2 SVGAGI. The CDR3 contains 13 residues. The CDR3 loop reads CASRDGIPYEQYF. The DNA of the CDR3 is TGTGCCAGCAGAGACGGGATCCCCTACGAGCAGTACTTC.

The rearrangement joins TRBV11-2 to TRBJ2-1, with no clear D. The V gene's germline CDR1 is SGHAT and CDR2 FQNNGV. The CDR3 totals 15 residues. Trimming shortened V by 5 bases and J by 8 bases, and 19 bases separated the two germline ends. The chain's CDR3 is CASSPVAMLYDEQFF. In nucleotides, the CDR3 is TGTGCCAGCAGCCCAGTGGCGATGTTATATGATGAGCAGTTCTTC.

J is TRBJ1-4 and V is TRBV6-5; D is possibly TRBD1 (6 bases). This CDR3 spans 14 amino acids. V shed 8 bases and J shed 5 bases, with 15 bases lying between them. The germline gives CDR1 MNHEY, CDR2 SVGAGI. CDR3 sequence: CASSRTETNEKLFF. The CDR3 region has the DNA TGTGCCAGCTCTCGGACAGAAACAAATGAAAAACTGTTTTTT.

The V call is TRBV7-8, the J call TRBJ2-1; the D is unclear. The V end lost 2 bases, the J end lost 7 bases, and 6 bases lay between the germline ends. CDR1 SGHVS and CDR2 FQNEAQ come from the germline V gene. CDR3 length equals 12 residues. The CDR3 region has the DNA TGTGCCAGCAGCTTACTAATTAATGAGCAGTTCTTC. As protein: CASSLLINEQFF.

The chain carries TRBV5-6 and TRBJ2-1; D possibly matches TRBD1 or TRBD2 (5 bases each). V lost 3 bases and J lost 4, with 17 bases in between. The V gene's germline CDR1 is SGHDT and CDR2 YYEEEE. The CDR3 totals 16 residues. For the CDR3, the DNA is TGTGCCAGCAGCTCCCCTCACCGGGACGGATACAATGAGCAGTTCTTC. It specifies CASSSPHRDGYNEQFF.

CDR3: CASSSNPGTRGNQPQHF. The CDR3 DNA sequence: TGTGCCAGTAGTTCCAATCCCGGGACAAGGGGCAATCAGCCCCAGCATTTT. This chain links TRBV19 with TRBJ1-5; a possible D gene is TRBD1 (6 bases). V shed 5 bases and J shed 2 bases, with 19 bases lying between them. This CDR3 contains 17 residues. Germline loops: CDR1 LNHDA, CDR2 SQIVND (reference sequence).

The chain uses TRBV7-9 and TRBJ1-1; 7 bases are shared with TRBD1. This CDR3 has 13 residues. V was clipped by 4 bases and J by 4 bases; unmatched bases: 3. In germline, CDR1 is SEHNR, CDR2 FQNEAQ (reference sequence). CDR3: CASSSGGRTEAFF. The CDR3 DNA is TGTGCCAGCAGCTCAGGGGGTCGCACTGAAGCTTTCTTT.

The CDR3 coding sequence is TGTGCCAGCAGCGTAGAAACCGGACAGGGCTATGGCTACACCTTC. This gives the protein CASSVETGQGYGYTF. The J gene is TRBJ1-2, the V gene TRBV9, with TRBD1 matching over 8 bases. Germline V gives CDR1 SGDLS, CDR2 YYNGEE. The V gene end was trimmed by 0 bases and the J gene end by 4 bases; junction bases not matched to a gene: 5. The length of the CDR3 is 15 residues. The full variable domain, in which reference TRBV9 and TRBJ1-2 provide the parts outside the CDR3, is DSGVTQTPKHLITATGQRVTLRCSPRSGDLSVYWYQQSLDQGLQFLIQYYNGEERAKGNILERFSAQQFPDLHSELNLSSLELGDSALYFCASSVETGQGYGYTFGSGTRLTVV.

The chain links TRBV3-1 (or the pseudogene TRBV3-2) to TRBJ2-1; TRBD1 agrees at 7 bases. Germline V gene sequence: CDR1 LGHDT, CDR2 YNNKEL (reference sequence). This CDR3 region has 13 residues. V shed 5 bases, J shed 7 bases, and the junction held 5 bases outside the gene matches. Here the CDR3 reads CASSFRQGNEQFF. Written as DNA, the CDR3 is TGTGCCAGCAGCTTTCGACAGGGAAATGAGCAGTTCTTC.

The rearrangement joins TRBV5-1 to TRBJ2-3; tentative D call: TRBD1 (5 bases). The germline V gene encodes CDR1 SGHRS and CDR2 YFSETQ. The CDR3 length is 13 residues. V gave up 7 bases and J gave up 2 bases, with 11 bases separating them. CDR3 protein: CASGAGPTDTQYF. CDR3 DNA sequence: TGCGCCAGCGGGGCAGGACCCACAGATACGCAGTATTTT.

This chain links TRBV5-6 with TRBJ1-4; TRBD1 is a possible D gene (6 bases). CDR1 SGHDT and CDR2 YYEEEE come from the germline V gene. There are 15 residues in the CDR3. V lost 9 bases, J lost 6 bases, and 21 bases lay in between. CDR3 DNA: TGTGCCACTCAGAGGAAACAGGGCGCATATGAAAAACTGTTTTTT. Amino acid sequence: CATQRKQGAYEKLFF.